This T cell receptor beta chain was retrieved from a study of T cell responses to AZD1222 COVID-19 vaccine. General observations from the study: Just a handful of AZD1222 recipients were seropositive at baseline. Unmutated regions of variants are reportedly targeted by nearly half of spike-specific TCRs. Donors, mostly white British, included more females; clonal diversity was possibly underestimated. Spike-specific TCR breadth and depth grew following two AZD1222 doses.

As regards this clone: The antigen remains undetermined.

Per the germline V gene, CDR1 is GTSNPN and CDR2 is SVGIG (reference sequence). The CDR3 runs to 13 residues. Trimming shortened V by 5 bases and J by 5 bases, and 10 bases separated the two germline ends. Some clones are missing from TCRdb's copy, which holds only in-frame ones; the method was immunoSEQ multiplex PCR. The repertoire holds 75,000 to 95,000 clones, with about 88% as singletons. V is TRBV30 and J is TRBJ1-6; TRBD1 is a possible D gene (5 bases). The TCR was taken from an adult in good health. The sample was peripheral blood, taken on day 0 of AZD1222 vaccination. CDR3 region: CAWARVNNSPLHF. The CDR3 DNA follows: TGTGCCTGGGCCAGGGTTAATAATTCACCCCTCCACTTT.